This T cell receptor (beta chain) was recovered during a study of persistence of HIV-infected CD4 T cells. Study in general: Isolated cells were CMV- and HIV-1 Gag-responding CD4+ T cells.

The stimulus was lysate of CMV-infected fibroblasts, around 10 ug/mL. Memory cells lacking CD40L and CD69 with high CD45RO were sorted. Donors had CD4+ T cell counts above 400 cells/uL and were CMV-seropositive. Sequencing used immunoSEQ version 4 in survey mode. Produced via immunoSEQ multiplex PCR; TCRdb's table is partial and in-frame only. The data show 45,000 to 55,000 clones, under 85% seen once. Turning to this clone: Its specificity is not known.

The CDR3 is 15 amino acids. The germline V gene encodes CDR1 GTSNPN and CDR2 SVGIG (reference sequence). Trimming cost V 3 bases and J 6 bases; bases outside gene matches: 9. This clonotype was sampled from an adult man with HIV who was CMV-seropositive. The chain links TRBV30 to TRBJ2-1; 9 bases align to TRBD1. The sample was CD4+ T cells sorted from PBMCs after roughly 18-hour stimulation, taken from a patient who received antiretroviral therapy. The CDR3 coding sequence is TGTGCCTGGAGGGGGGACAGGGTTAGGTTCAATGAGCAGTTCTTC. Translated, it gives CAWRGDRVRFNEQFF.